The 23 T cell receptor beta chains in this list originate from one sample, sequenced in a study of blood T cell repertoires in COVID-19. The table came from immunoSEQ multiplex PCR; TCRdb's copy has only in-frame clones and leaves some out. The sample has about 240,000 clones, roughly 91% seen once. Specimen: PBMCs or T cells enriched from blood (not recorded which). These receptor sequences come from a woman aged 25 to 45 who had recovered from COVID-19.

The chain couples TRBV10-3 to TRBJ2-5, with 8 bases lining up with TRBD1. With 3 bases clipped from V and 4 bases from J, the junction kept 7 bases outside the gene matches. The CDR3 has 15 residues. Germline-derived CDR1 and CDR2 are ENHRY and SYGVKD. The CDR3 is CAISDRGRGRETQYF. In DNA form, the CDR3 reads TGTGCCATCAGTGACAGGGGGCGCGGGCGAGAGACCCAGTACTTC.

The V call is TRBV27, the J call TRBJ2-7, with 8 nucleotides matching TRBD2. The germline V gene encodes CDR1 MNHEY and CDR2 SMNVEV (reference sequence). The V gene end was trimmed by 3 bases and the J gene end by 4 bases; junction bases not matched to a gene: 5. The CDR3 contains 14 residues. The chain's CDR3 is CASSFTGTRYEQYF. CDR3 in DNA: TGTGCCAGCAGTTTCACCGGGACTAGATACGAGCAGTACTTC.

The chain recombines TRBV21-1 with TRBJ1-6. TRBV21-1 is flagged as a pseudogene. The CDR3 contains 19 residues. The CDR3 reads CASSTGGLSEDSYNSPLHF. The CDR3 DNA reads TGTGCCAGCAGCACCGGGGGGCTCAGCGAAGACTCCTATAATTCACCCCTCCACTTT.

V usage is TRBV28 and J usage is TRBJ2-3, with a possible D match to TRBD2 (5 bases). The CDR3 loop spans 17 amino acids. V lost 6 bases, J lost 3 bases, and 22 bases lay in between. CDR1 is MDHEN and CDR2 is SYDVKM in the germline V gene. The CDR3 region is CASSLGQLGSWTDTQYF. The CDR3, as DNA: TGTGCCAGCAGCCTAGGCCAGCTTGGGAGTTGGACAGATACGCAGTATTTT.

This clone was observed a single time. The rearrangement links TRBV11-2 to TRBJ2-5; tentatively, D is TRBD2 (6 bases). The CDR3 covers 14 residues. V was cut by 5 bases and J by 4 bases, with 14 bases left in between. Germline values: CDR1 SGHAT, CDR2 FQNNGV. CDR3 in DNA: TGTGCCAGCAGCATCGGACGGGAGATAGAGACCCAGTACTTC. It encodes CASSIGREIETQYF.

The genes are TRBV9 and TRBJ1-3; D remains ambiguous. This CDR3 spans 16 amino acids. V gave up 0 bases and J gave up 0 bases, with 10 bases separating them. Germline-derived CDR1 and CDR2 are SGDLS and YYNGEE. The CDR3, as DNA: TGTGCCAGCAGCGTAGACCCGGGGAGCTCTGGAAACACCATATATTTT. It yields the protein CASSVDPGSSGNTIYF.

V gene TRBV4-3 combines with J gene TRBJ2-7; 7 nucleotides agree with TRBD2. Germline trimming cut 0 bases from V and 2 bases from J; bases unmatched to any gene: 4. The CDR3 loop spans 15 amino acids. Per germline, CDR1 LGHNA and CDR2 YSLEER. The DNA for the CDR3 is TGCGCCAGCAGCCAAGATCGCGGGAGCGCCTACGAGCAGTACTTC. It codes for CASSQDRGSAYEQYF.

The chain uses TRBV27 and TRBJ1-1, with D possibly being TRBD1 (5 bases). This CDR3 has 12 amino acids. The germline V gene encodes CDR1 MNHEY and CDR2 SMNVEV (reference sequence). Trimming pared 5 bases from V and 10 bases from J, leaving 14 bases between. Written as DNA, the CDR3 is TGTGCCAGCAGTCCTACAGGACACGCAGCTTTCTTT. It yields the protein CASSPTGHAAFF.

The chain has TRBV10-3 and TRBJ2-7, with TRBD2 identical over 9 bases. This CDR3 contains 18 residues. Looked up from germline, CDR1 is ENHRY and CDR2 is SYGVKD. J gave up 2 bases and V 4 bases, and 15 bases lay outside the gene matches. CDR3 bases: TGTGCCATCAGTGGTATAACCCCCGGGCGGGAGGGCCCCTACGAGCAGTACTTC. It translates to CAISGITPGREGPYEQYF.

V gene TRBV9 combines with J gene TRBJ2-2; D possibly corresponds to TRBD2 (5 bases). CDR3 size: 15 residues. Germline V gene sequence: CDR1 SGDLS, CDR2 YYNGEE. The ends were cut back, 0 bases at V and 6 bases at J, with 12 bases in the middle. The CDR3 nucleotides are TGTGCCAGCAGCGTAGGAAGACCCGGGGCCGGGGAGCTGTTTTTT. Its protein is CASSVGRPGAGELFF.

This chain joins TRBV24-1 and TRBJ1-1; 7 bases match TRBD1. The length of the CDR3 is 13 residues. The trim removed 2 bases at V and 7 bases at J, leaving 3 bases unmatched. Germline CDR1 is KGHDR and CDR2 is SFDVKD. The CDR3 nucleotides read TGTGCCACCAGTGATTCCTACAGGGGTGAAGCTTTCTTT. The encoded protein is CATSDSYRGEAFF.

The chain couples TRBV28 to TRBJ2-3; a weak D match, TRBD1 (5 bases). V shed 4 bases and J shed 4 bases, with 18 bases lying between them. The CDR3 runs to 16 residues. The germline CDR1 and CDR2 sequences are MDHEN and SYDVKM. The CDR3 loop is CASSSPPGISADTQYF. Written as DNA, the CDR3 is TGTGCCAGCAGTTCCCCACCAGGGATTAGTGCAGATACGCAGTATTTT.

The CDR3, as DNA: TGTGCCACCAGTGAGGTCGCGGGAGCTTATAGGAATGAGCAGTTCTTC. Residues: CATSEVAGAYRNEQFF. This chain uses TRBV24-1 with TRBJ2-1, with 7 bases identical to TRBD2. Trimming removed 4 bases from V and 7 bases from J; junction bases left unmatched: 12. CDR3 length equals 16 residues. Looked up from germline, CDR1 is KGHDR and CDR2 is SFDVKD.

This clone is a singleton in its sample. The CDR3 protein is CASSYSGEYEQYF. CDR3 coding DNA: TGTGCCAGCAGTTATAGTGGGGAGTACGAGCAGTACTTC. This chain uses TRBV6-5 with TRBJ2-7, with a possible D match to TRBD2 (5 bases). Per the germline V gene, CDR1 is MNHEY and CDR2 is SVGAGI. Trimming took 3 bases from V and 4 from J, leaving 10 bases between them. There are 13 residues in the CDR3.

The chain carries TRBV28 and TRBJ1-2; 7 nucleotides line up with TRBD1. Germline V lookup: CDR1 MDHEN, CDR2 SYDVKM. The V gene end was trimmed by 5 bases and the J gene end by 4 bases; junction bases not matched to a gene: 7. The CDR3 sequence is 14 residues long. CDR3 sequence (DNA): TGTGCCAGCAGTCTCACGGGACAGACCTATGGCTACACCTTC. Translating it yields CASSLTGQTYGYTF.

This clone was seen once. The CDR3 region is CASSLHRVEANYGYTF. The CDR3 DNA follows: TGTGCCAGCAGCTTACACAGGGTGGAAGCTAACTATGGCTACACCTTC. J is TRBJ1-2 and V is TRBV7-2; tentatively, D is TRBD1 (6 bases). This CDR3 spans 16 amino acids. Trimming stripped 2 bases from V and 0 bases from J, with 13 bases between. Germline lookup yields CDR1 SGHTA and CDR2 FQGNSA.

The chain is built from TRBV5-5 and TRBJ1-1; D is unclear. Germline V gene data show CDR1 as SGHKS and CDR2 as YYEKEE (reference sequence). The V end was cut by 0 bases, the J end by 11 bases, with 17 bases between. The CDR3 is 14 residues long. In nucleotides, the CDR3 is TGTGCCAGCAGCTTGGATTACCCTGTAGGAGTGGCTTTCTTT. This sequence encodes CASSLDYPVGVAFF.

This clone has just one count. This chain links TRBV4-3 with TRBJ1-1; D may be TRBD1 (6 bases). CDR1 and CDR2 (germline): LGHNA, YSLEER. The CDR3 length is 15 residues. Trimming left V 4 bases short and J 2 bases short, with 14 bases between. The DNA of the CDR3 is TGCGCCAGCAGCCTTACAGGGTTGGGAAACACTGAAGCTTTCTTT. It specifies CASSLTGLGNTEAFF.

The chain employs TRBV7-9 and TRBJ2-1, with 7 bases matching TRBD2. V shed 1 base and J 7 bases; nucleotides not matched to a gene: 7. CDR3 length: 15 residues. Germline lookup yields CDR1 SEHNR and CDR2 FQNEAQ (reference sequence). The CDR3 is CASSLGASGLNEQFF. Here the CDR3 DNA reads TGTGCCAGCAGCTTAGGGGCTAGCGGACTTAATGAGCAGTTCTTC.

The chain has TRBV11-2 and TRBJ2-7; maybe TRBD2 (5 bases). V lost 1 base, J lost 6 bases, and 10 bases lay in between. Germline V gene sequence: CDR1 SGHAT, CDR2 FQNNGV. This CDR3 has 13 amino acids. In nucleotides, the CDR3 is TGTGCCAGCAGCTTAGCAAGGGAGTCCGAGCAGTACTTC. Translated, it gives CASSLARESEQYF.

The DNA for the CDR3 is TGTGCCAGCAGCTTTCAGGGGCCGTACCAAGAGACCCAGTACTTC. Amino acid sequence: CASSFQGPYQETQYF. The chain carries TRBV7-2 and TRBJ2-5; maybe TRBD1 (6 bases). In germline, CDR1 is SGHTA, CDR2 FQGNSA. The CDR3 spans 15 residues. The V gene lost 3 bases and the J gene lost 0 bases, with 11 bases spanning the gap.

This clone was seen just once. V and J are TRBV6-4 and TRBJ2-1; D is unclear. The CDR3 covers 14 residues. V was trimmed by 7 bases and J by 2 bases, leaving 12 bases between them. Germline CDR1 is MRHNA and CDR2 is SNTAGT. The CDR3 region is CASKRASTYNEQFF. CDR3 DNA sequence: TGTGCCAGCAAGCGAGCGAGTACCTACAATGAGCAGTTCTTC.

The chain couples TRBV19 to TRBJ2-1; 11 bases are shared with TRBD1. The V gene end was trimmed by 7 bases and the J gene end by 7 bases; junction bases not matched to a gene: 12. CDR3 length: 16 residues. Per the germline V gene, CDR1 is LNHDA and CDR2 is SQIVND (reference sequence). CDR3 bases: TGTGCCAGTACCAAAAACGGACAGGGGGCTCGGAATGAGCAGTTCTTC. It encodes CASTKNGQGARNEQFF.